This T cell receptor (beta chain) was profiled in a study of cytomegalovirus exposure and HLA in healthy donors. Study results and limitations: The authors enumerated around 150 TCR beta chains as linked to cytomegalovirus.

This clone was counted a few times. What it binds is unknown. The PCR was carried out with 60 Vbeta primers and 13 Jbeta primers. Original analysis: About 11 million of tens of millions of unique TCR beta chains were shared, per a later count. The assay was immunoSEQ multiplex PCR, and TCRdb's table has in-frame clones only and misses some. V and J calls and clone size follow that table, whereas D and trimming were derived from the DNA. The sample has approximately 110,000 clones, 10% to 15% seen once; the top ten hold roughly 16%. The TCR comes from a man in his forties in good health and CMV-seropositive. Sequencing was carried out using PBMCs.

Written as DNA, the CDR3 is TGTGCCAGCAGCCCAAGACTAGCGGGAGTCGAGTCCTACGAGCAGTACTTC. Translating it yields CASSPRLAGVESYEQYF. V is TRBV7-8 and J is TRBJ2-7; 12 positions match TRBD2. CDR1 SGHVS and CDR2 FQNEAQ come from the germline V gene. CDR3 size: 17 residues. J lost 1 base, V lost 5 bases, and 9 bases had no gene match. The complete variable domain, with remaining parts taken from reference TRBV7-8 and TRBJ2-7, reads GAGVSQSPRYKVAKRGQDVALRCDPISGHVSLFWYQQALGQGPEFLTYFQNEAQLDKSGLPSDRFFAERPEGSVSTLKIQRTQQEDSAVYLCASSPRLAGVESYEQYFGPGTRLTVT.